Included here is one T cell receptor beta chain sequence, with context. The sample belongs to a study of blood T cell repertoires in COVID-19. This study enrolled people aged 18 to 89 from under 25 US geographic areas. As processed by the authors: Amplifying reference gene primers gave estimates of nucleated cell counts. Clones were read by immunoSEQ multiplex PCR, and TCRdb kept only the in-frame ones, dropping some. V, J and clone size are those of that table, while D and trimming were read from the DNA. In the table there are 250,000 to 300,000 clones, more than 75% of which are singletons. Sequenced input: PBMCs or T cells enriched from blood (not recorded which). This TCR was recovered from a middle-aged woman with acute COVID-19.

CDR3 coding DNA: TGCGCCAGCGGAAGGACAGGGGAGGGGGAAAAACTGTTTTTT. Protein: CASGRTGEGEKLFF. The chain uses TRBV5-1 and TRBJ1-4; 9 positions match TRBD1. The CDR3 runs to 14 residues. Germline V gene data show CDR1 as SGHRS and CDR2 as YFSETQ. The V gene end was trimmed by 7 bases and the J gene end by 8 bases; junction bases not matched to a gene: 9.